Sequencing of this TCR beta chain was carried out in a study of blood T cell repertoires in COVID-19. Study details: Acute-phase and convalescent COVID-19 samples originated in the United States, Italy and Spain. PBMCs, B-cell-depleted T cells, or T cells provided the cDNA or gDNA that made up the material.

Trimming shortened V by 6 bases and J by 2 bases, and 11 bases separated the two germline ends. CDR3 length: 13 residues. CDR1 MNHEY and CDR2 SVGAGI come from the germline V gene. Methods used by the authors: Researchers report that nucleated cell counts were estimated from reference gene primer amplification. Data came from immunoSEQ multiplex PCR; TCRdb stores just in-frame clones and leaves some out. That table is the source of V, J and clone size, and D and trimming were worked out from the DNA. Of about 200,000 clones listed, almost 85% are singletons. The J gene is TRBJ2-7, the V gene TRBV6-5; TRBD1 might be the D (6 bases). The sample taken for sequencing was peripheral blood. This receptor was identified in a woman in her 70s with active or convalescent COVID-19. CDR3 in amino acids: CASRPQGTYEQYF. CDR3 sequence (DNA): TGTGCCAGCAGACCACAGGGAACCTACGAGCAGTACTTC.